Reported below is one T cell receptor (beta chain). Its antigen is not identified. The sample originates from a study of Graves' ophthalmopathy and Graves' hyperthyroidism. Study results and limitations: The majority of expanded thyroid clonotypes above 0.001 frequency also occurred in blood. Sensitivity reached approximately 85% and specificity about 76% for a 13-signature model separating ophthalmopathy from stable hyperthyroidism.

Investigators amplified TCR beta CDR3 regions from RNA transcripts. The library came from an HTBI-primed first-round RT-PCR and a second-round multiplex PCR. TCRdb processed the multiplex PCR reads anew with MiXCR; each CDR3 protein has one entry. This repertoire shows a few hundred thousand distinct CDR3 sequences, 35% to 45% found once; its top ten account for less than 4.5%. The V gene's germline CDR1 is ENHRY and CDR2 SYGVKD. This CDR3 is 14 amino acids long. Between the trimmed V and J ends, which lost 3 bases and 3 bases, there was a span of 11 bases. The sequencing input was peripheral blood or thyroid tissue (not recorded which). This receptor was identified in an adult man with Graves' hyperthyroidism. V and J are TRBV10-3 and TRBJ1-2; D perhaps matches TRBD1 (5 bases). The CDR3 coding sequence is TGTGCCATCAGTGAAAGGGGAGGTCACTATGGCTACACCTTC. Its protein product is CAISERGGHYGYTF.